The next 18 T cell receptor beta chains were all read from a single sample in a study of Tregs in tolerant kidney transplant recipients. The protocol was immunoSEQ multiplex PCR, while the TCRdb copy is restricted to in-frame clones and leaves out a portion. This sample has about 77,000 clones; less than 98% occur once, and the top ten carry approximately 0.52%. The starting material was CD4+ T cells from blood, obtained before the transplant. The receptors originated from a human donor who received a combined kidney and bone marrow transplant.

This chain connects TRBV5-1 to TRBJ1-1, with 10 bases that match TRBD1. V lost 0 bases and J lost 1; bases outside the gene matches: 12. The CDR3 loop spans 19 amino acids. Germline CDR1 and CDR2: SGHRS and YFSETQ. As DNA, the CDR3 is TGCGCCAGCAGCTTGGGGGGACAGGGGCGAATCGGATGGAACACTGAAGCTTTCTTT. Encoded protein: CASSLGGQGRIGWNTEAFF.

Only one count was recorded for this clone. The chain couples TRBV18 to TRBJ2-2, with 7 bases fitting TRBD2. The CDR3 is 15 amino acids. J lost 5 bases, V lost 1 base, and 4 bases had no gene match. From germline, CDR1 is KGHSH and CDR2 LQKENI. The CDR3 loop is CASSPLNGGTGELFF. Written as DNA, the CDR3 is TGTGCCAGCTCACCACTGAACGGGGGGACCGGGGAGCTGTTTTTT.

The rearrangement links TRBV7-2 to TRBJ2-3; 7 bases match TRBD2. The V gene's germline CDR1 is SGHTA and CDR2 FQGNSA. This CDR3 contains 13 residues. After removal of 5 bases from V and 2 bases from J, the junction contained 1 base not matched to a gene. CDR3 in DNA: TGTGCCAGCAGCCGGGACTACACAGATACGCAGTATTTT. This codes for CASSRDYTDTQYF.

Comment on this clone: This sample includes further DNA sequences coding for the same CDR3. This chain connects TRBV7-3 to TRBJ1-1; TRBD1 is a possible D gene (5 bases). Deletions cut 3 bases from V and 2 bases from J, with 7 bases between. The CDR3 loop spans 13 amino acids. Looked up from germline, CDR1 is SGHTA and CDR2 is FQGTGA. This chain's CDR3 is CASSLTVNTEAFF. The CDR3 DNA follows: TGTGCCAGCAGCTTGACAGTTAACACTGAAGCTTTCTTT.

This chain connects TRBV29-1 to TRBJ1-3; D call uncertain. The CDR3 is 14 residues long. The V gene lost 7 bases and the J gene lost 0 bases, with 13 bases spanning the gap. CDR1 SQVTM and CDR2 ANQGSEA come from the germline V gene. CDR3 in amino acids: CSGLSPSSGNTIYF. CDR3 nucleotide sequence: TGCAGCGGTCTTTCTCCGTCCTCTGGAAACACCATATATTTT.

This clone is a singleton in its sample. The rearrangement joins TRBV19 to TRBJ1-1; no firm D call. CDR1 and CDR2 from the germline V gene are LNHDA and SQIVND (reference sequence). V lost 2 bases to trimming and J lost 3 bases, with 4 bases between them. CDR3 length: 12 amino acids. The CDR3 nucleotides are TGTGCCAGTAGTATACGGGACACTGAAGCTTTCTTT. It specifies CASSIRDTEAFF.

The chain couples TRBV4-3 to TRBJ2-1; a possible D gene is TRBD2 (5 bases). Germline-derived CDR1 and CDR2 are LGHNA and YSLEER. The ends were cut back, 0 bases at V and 6 bases at J, with 21 bases in the middle. The CDR3 loop spans 18 amino acids. CDR3 amino acids: CASSQDLRYHEGLNEQFF. The CDR3 bases are TGCGCCAGCAGCCAAGATTTGCGTTACCACGAAGGACTCAATGAGCAGTTCTTC.

V is TRBV4-1 and J is TRBJ1-4; 8 bases are a match to TRBD1. The V and J ends lost 1 base and 4 bases, in that order; junction bases with no gene match: 8. Germline CDR1 reads MGHRA; CDR2 reads YSYEKL. This CDR3 spans 17 amino acids. Here the CDR3 reads CASSQGYRGGSNEKLFF. The CDR3 bases are TGCGCCAGCAGCCAAGGCTACAGGGGGGGTAGTAATGAAAAACTGTTTTTT.

The chain links TRBV5-1 to TRBJ2-7, with 7 bases that match TRBD2. V lost 7 bases and J lost 5; bases outside the gene matches: 9. The germline gives CDR1 SGHRS, CDR2 YFSETQ. The CDR3 length is 13 residues. CDR3 bases: TGCGCCAGCCGACTAGCCAACCCTAACGAGCAGTACTTC. Translated: CASRLANPNEQYF. Supplemented by reference TRBV5-1 and TRBJ2-7, the full variable domain reads KAGVTQTPRYLIKTRGQQVTLSCSPISGHRSVSWYQQTPGQGLQFLFEYFSETQRNKGNFPGRFSGRQFSNSRSEMNVSTLELGDSALYLCASRLANPNEQYFGPGTRLTVT.

The chain has TRBV7-3 and TRBJ2-5, with 7 bases that match TRBD1. V trimming: 1 base; J trimming: 4 bases; junction bases outside the gene matches: 6. Germline values: CDR1 SGHTA, CDR2 FQGTGA. This CDR3 region has 15 residues. Here the CDR3 reads CASSLIGGMGETQYF. CDR3 DNA sequence: TGTGCCAGCAGCTTAATAGGGGGCATGGGAGAGACCCAGTACTTC. Drawing the rest from reference TRBV7-3 and TRBJ2-5, the complete variable domain is GAGVSQTPSNKVTEKGKYVELRCDPISGHTALYWYRQSLGQGPEFLIYFQGTGAADDSGLPNDRFFAVRPEGSVSTLKIQRTERGDSAVYLCASSLIGGMGETQYFGPGTRLLVL.

The V and J genes are TRBV7-2 and TRBJ2-5; no reliable D call. The CDR3 contains 16 residues. Germline V gene sequence: CDR1 SGHTA, CDR2 FQGNSA. The ends were cut back, 6 bases at V and 2 bases at J, with 19 bases in the middle. DNA for the CDR3: TGTGCCAGCAGGATTGTCGAGTCCGCAGGACAAGAGACCCAGTACTTC. It is translated as CASRIVESAGQETQYF.

V usage is TRBV11-3 and J usage is TRBJ2-3, with D perhaps TRBD2 (5 bases). Germline assignment: CDR1 SGHNT and CDR2 YENEEA. V lost 0 bases, J lost 4 bases, and 23 bases lay in between. The CDR3 length is 19 residues. In nucleotides, the CDR3 is TGTGCCAGCAGCTTAGAGGTCCGAGGGCTTGGTACGGGCTCAGATACGCAGTATTTT. Protein sequence: CASSLEVRGLGTGSDTQYF.

The chain has TRBV9 and TRBJ2-1; D not resolved. Deletions cut 0 bases from V and 11 bases from J, with 12 bases between. The CDR3 has 13 residues. Per the germline V gene, CDR1 is SGDLS and CDR2 is YYNGEE. CDR3 amino acids: CASSVAGSHKQFF. CDR3 sequence (DNA): TGTGCCAGCAGCGTAGCCGGGTCCCATAAGCAGTTCTTC.

This chain links TRBV7-2 with TRBJ2-3; 8 bases fit TRBD2. The V segment lost 1 base and the J segment 6 bases; nucleotides outside the gene matches: 9. The germline V gene has CDR1 SGHTA and CDR2 FQGNSA. CDR3 length: 16 residues. For the CDR3, the DNA is TGTGCCAGCAGCTTAGAAATAAGCGGGGGAGCGGATACGCAGTATTTT. This sequence encodes CASSLEISGGADTQYF. Full variable domain (remainder filled in from reference TRBV7-2 and TRBJ2-3): GAGVSQSPSNKVTEKGKDVELRCDPISGHTALYWYRQSLGQGLEFLIYFQGNSAPDKSGLPSDRFSAERTGGSVSTLTIQRTQQEDSAVYLCASSLEISGGADTQYFGPGTRLTVL.

Notes on this clone: Additional DNA sequences in this sample encode the identical CDR3. This chain links TRBV19 with TRBJ2-7, with D tentatively TRBD1 (5 bases). Between the trimmed V and J ends, which lost 5 bases and 2 bases, there was a span of 10 bases. The CDR3 totals 13 residues. Looked up from germline, CDR1 is LNHDA and CDR2 is SQIVND (reference sequence). The DNA of the CDR3 is TGTGCCAGTAGTCCCACAGGTACCTACGAGCAGTACTTC. Residues: CASSPTGTYEQYF.

The chain joins TRBV12-5 to TRBJ2-1, with 9 nucleotides matching TRBD2. CDR1 LGHNT and CDR2 FRNRAP come from the germline V gene. This CDR3 is built from 20 residues. The ends lost 3 bases at V and 1 base at J; junction bases unmatched: 16. The CDR3 region has the DNA TGTGCTAGTGGTTTTTTCTGGGGCGGACTAGCGAGGGTTTCCTACAATGAGCAGTTCTTC. It is translated as CASGFFWGGLARVSYNEQFF.

In DNA, the CDR3 is TGTGCCAGCAGCTTTGGGCAGTACGAGCAGTACTTC. As protein: CASSFGQYEQYF. The chain joins TRBV5-4 to TRBJ2-7; the D is unclear. The CDR3 sequence is 12 residues long. Trimming removed 2 bases from V and 4 bases from J, with 7 bases in between. Germline CDR1 SGHNT, CDR2 YYREEE (reference sequence).

This chain connects TRBV7-2 to TRBJ2-3, with 9 bases identical to TRBD2. The trim removed 5 bases at V and 2 bases at J, leaving 5 bases unmatched. Germline assignment: CDR1 SGHTA and CDR2 FQGNSA. The CDR3 extends over 15 amino acids. CDR3 nucleotides: TGTGCCAGCAGCCTAATAGCGGGAGACACAGATACGCAGTATTTT. This encodes CASSLIAGDTDTQYF.